This T cell receptor beta chain comes out of a study of T cells in Graves' hyperthyroidism and ophthalmopathy. In regard to this clonotype: Its antigen is not identified. One base away lies a much larger clone, so this may be a sequencing read error. It is unclear where the CDR3 begins or ends on the DNA, so no DNA is shown, and the CDR3 is as TCRdb lists it.

Amplification yielded TCR beta CDR3 regions, with RNA transcripts as the source. The HTBI primer set drove a first-round RT-PCR of the TCR CDR3. TCRdb reanalysed the multiplex PCR reads using MiXCR and keeps one entry per CDR3 protein. Among almost 350,000 distinct CDR3 sequences listed, roughly 18% were seen once. The germline V gene encodes CDR1 SGHAT and CDR2 FQNNGV. Ends included, the CDR3 has 17 residues. Findings and caveats of the study: Expanded thyroid clonotypes (above 0.001) were mostly also found in blood.

Sequencing was done on a sample of blood. V gene TRBV11-2 combines with J gene TRBJ2-2; the table names TRBD2, a call not compared with the DNA. This clonotype originated in a woman between 40 and 55 years old with Graves' ophthalmopathy. CDR3 residues: CASSFGPGLGKSWELFF.